The 5 T cell receptor beta chains in this list originate from one sample, sequenced in a study of blood T cell repertoires in COVID-19. Profiled with immunoSEQ multiplex PCR; TCRdb holds only in-frame clones, not every one. In the table there are roughly 140,000 clones, around 83% of which are singletons. Sample: peripheral blood. The receptors come from a woman aged 45-59 years with acute or convalescent COVID-19.

V is TRBV2 and J is TRBJ1-5; 11 bases are shared with TRBD1. The junction had 4 bases not matched to a gene; V was cut back by 5 bases and J by 7 bases. From germline, CDR1 is SNHLY and CDR2 FYNNEI. This CDR3 comprises 14 residues. CDR3: CASSLGTGGQPQHF. DNA for the CDR3: TGTGCCAGCAGTCTAGGGACAGGGGGGCAGCCCCAGCATTTT.

This clone was seen only once. The chain links TRBV5-8 to TRBJ2-3; TRBD2 agrees at 7 bases. CDR3 length: 15 amino acids. The J segment lost 1 base and the V segment lost 1 base, leaving 3 bases of the junction unmatched. CDR1 is SGHTS and CDR2 is YDEGEE in the germline V gene. Here the CDR3 reads CASSLSTSGTDTQYF. The CDR3 DNA reads as TGTGCCAGCAGCTTGTCTACTAGCGGCACAGATACGCAGTATTTT.

This clone is a singleton in its sample. This chain connects TRBV7-8 to TRBJ1-2, with D uncertain. Germline CDR1 reads SGHVS; CDR2 reads FQNEAQ. The CDR3 has 18 residues. V was trimmed by 8 bases and J by 2 bases, leaving 27 bases between them. The CDR3 is CASGPRVFAGGLNYGYTF. CDR3 coding DNA: TGTGCCAGCGGACCTCGGGTTTTTGCTGGCGGGCTAAACTATGGCTACACCTTC.

DNA of the CDR3: TGTGCCAGCAGATCGACAGGGGTCGCTAATGAAAAACTGTTTTTT. Its translation is CASRSTGVANEKLFF. The chain recombines TRBV7-2 with TRBJ1-4; 8 nucleotides match TRBD1. Germline values: CDR1 SGHTA, CDR2 FQGNSA. The J segment lost 3 bases and the V segment lost 6 bases, leaving 6 bases of the junction unmatched. This CDR3 is built from 15 residues.

The chain has TRBV27 and TRBJ1-6, with D perhaps TRBD1 (5 bases). This CDR3 contains 15 residues. V was clipped by 4 bases and J by 6 bases, with 13 bases between them. CDR1 MNHEY and CDR2 SMNVEV come from the germline V gene (reference sequence). This CDR3 reads CASSWEGSRNSPLHF. The CDR3 bases are TGTGCCAGCAGTTGGGAGGGGAGCCGTAATTCACCCCTCCACTTT.